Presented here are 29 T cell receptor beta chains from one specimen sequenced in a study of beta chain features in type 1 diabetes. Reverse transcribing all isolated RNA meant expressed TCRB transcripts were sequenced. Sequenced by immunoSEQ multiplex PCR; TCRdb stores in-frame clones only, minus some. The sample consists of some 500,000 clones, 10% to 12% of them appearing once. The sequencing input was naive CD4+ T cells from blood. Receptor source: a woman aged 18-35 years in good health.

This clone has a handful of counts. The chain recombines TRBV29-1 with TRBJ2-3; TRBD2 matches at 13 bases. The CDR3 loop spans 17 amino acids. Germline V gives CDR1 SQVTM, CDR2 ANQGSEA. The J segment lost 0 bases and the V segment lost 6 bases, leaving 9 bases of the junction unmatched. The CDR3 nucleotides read TGCAGCGTCTCGGGACTAGCGGGACCCGCTAGCACAGATACGCAGTATTTT. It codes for CSVSGLAGPASTDTQYF.

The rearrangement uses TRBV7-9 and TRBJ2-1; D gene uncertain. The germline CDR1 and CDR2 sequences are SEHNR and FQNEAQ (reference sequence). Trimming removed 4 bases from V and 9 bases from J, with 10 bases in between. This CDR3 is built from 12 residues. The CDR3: CASSSAVFEQFF. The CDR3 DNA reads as TGTGCCAGCAGCTCCGCTGTCTTTGAGCAGTTCTTC. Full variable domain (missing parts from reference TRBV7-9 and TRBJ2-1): DTGVSQNPRHKITKRGQNVTFRCDPISEHNRLYWYRQTLGQGPEFLTYFQNEAQLEKSRLLSDRFSAERPKGSFSTLEIQRTEQGDSAMYLCASSSAVFEQFFGPGTRLTVL.

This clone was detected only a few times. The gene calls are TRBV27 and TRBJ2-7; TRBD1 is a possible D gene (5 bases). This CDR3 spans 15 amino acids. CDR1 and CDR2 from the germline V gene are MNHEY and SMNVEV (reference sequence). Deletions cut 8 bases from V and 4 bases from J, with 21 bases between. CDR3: CASPQGFGKGYEQYV. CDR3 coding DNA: TGTGCCAGCCCGCAGGGTTTTGGGAAGGGGTACGAGCAGTACGTC.

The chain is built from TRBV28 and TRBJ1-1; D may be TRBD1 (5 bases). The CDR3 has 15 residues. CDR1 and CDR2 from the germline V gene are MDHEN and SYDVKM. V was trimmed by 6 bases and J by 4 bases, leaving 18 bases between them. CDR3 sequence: CASSPLGGRSTEAFF. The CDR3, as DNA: TGTGCCAGCAGCCCCCTGGGGGGGAGGAGCACTGAAGCTTTCTTT.

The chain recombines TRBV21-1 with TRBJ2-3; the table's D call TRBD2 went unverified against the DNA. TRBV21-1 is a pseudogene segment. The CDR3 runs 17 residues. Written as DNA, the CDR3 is TGTGCCAGCAGCCATAAAGGGCTAGCGGCCTACACAGATACGCAGTATTTT. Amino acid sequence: CASSHKGLAAYTDTQYF.

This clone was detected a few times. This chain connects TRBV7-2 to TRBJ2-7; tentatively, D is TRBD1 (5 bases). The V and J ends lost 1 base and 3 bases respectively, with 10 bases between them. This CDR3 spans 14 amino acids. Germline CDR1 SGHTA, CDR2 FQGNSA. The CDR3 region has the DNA TGTGCCAGCAGCTTAGGGGGCCCGTTCTACGAGCAGTACTTC. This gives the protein CASSLGGPFYEQYF.

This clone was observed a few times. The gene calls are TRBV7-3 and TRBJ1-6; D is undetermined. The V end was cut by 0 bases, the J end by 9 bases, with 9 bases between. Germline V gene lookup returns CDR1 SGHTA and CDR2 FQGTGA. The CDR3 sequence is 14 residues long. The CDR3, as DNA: TGTGCCAGCAGCTTAACGTACACGGCTTCACCCCTCCACTTT. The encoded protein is CASSLTYTASPLHF.

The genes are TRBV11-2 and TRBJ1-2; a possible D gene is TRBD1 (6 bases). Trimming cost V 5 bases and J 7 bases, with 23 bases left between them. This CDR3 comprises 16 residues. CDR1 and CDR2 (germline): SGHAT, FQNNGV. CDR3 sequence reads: CASSPLTGNLETGYTF. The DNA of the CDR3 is TGTGCCAGCAGCCCGCTAACAGGGAATCTCGAAACTGGCTACACCTTC.

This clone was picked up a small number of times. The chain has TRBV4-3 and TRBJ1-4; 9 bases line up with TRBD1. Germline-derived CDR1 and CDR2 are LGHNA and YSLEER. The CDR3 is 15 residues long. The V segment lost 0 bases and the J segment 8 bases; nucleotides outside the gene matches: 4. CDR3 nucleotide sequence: TGCGCCAGCAGCCAAGACCACAGGGGGCGAGAAAAACTGTTTTTT. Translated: CASSQDHRGREKLFF.

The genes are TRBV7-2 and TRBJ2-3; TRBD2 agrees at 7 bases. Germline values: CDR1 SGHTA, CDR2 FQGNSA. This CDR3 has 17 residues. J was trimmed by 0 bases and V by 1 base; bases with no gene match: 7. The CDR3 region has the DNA TGTGCCAGCAGCTTAGAGCCACTAGCGCCCAGCACAGATACGCAGTATTTT. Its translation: CASSLEPLAPSTDTQYF.

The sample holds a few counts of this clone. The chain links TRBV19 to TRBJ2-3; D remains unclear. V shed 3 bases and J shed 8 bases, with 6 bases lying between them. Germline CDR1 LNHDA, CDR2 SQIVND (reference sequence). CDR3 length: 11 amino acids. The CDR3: CASSMRGTQYF. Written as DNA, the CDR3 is TGTGCCAGTAGTATGCGCGGTACGCAGTATTTT. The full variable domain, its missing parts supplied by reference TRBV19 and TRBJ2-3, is DGGITQSPKYLFRKEGQNVTLSCEQNLNHDAMYWYRQDPGQGLRLIYYSQIVNDFQKGDIAEGYSVSREKKESFPLTVTSAQKNPTAFYLCASSMRGTQYFGPGTRLTVL.

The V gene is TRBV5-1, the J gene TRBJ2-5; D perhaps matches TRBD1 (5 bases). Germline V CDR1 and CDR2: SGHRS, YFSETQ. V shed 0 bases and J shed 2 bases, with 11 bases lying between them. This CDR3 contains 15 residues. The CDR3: CASSLVGRAQETQYF. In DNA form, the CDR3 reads TGCGCCAGCAGCTTGGTTGGCAGGGCACAAGAGACCCAGTACTTC.

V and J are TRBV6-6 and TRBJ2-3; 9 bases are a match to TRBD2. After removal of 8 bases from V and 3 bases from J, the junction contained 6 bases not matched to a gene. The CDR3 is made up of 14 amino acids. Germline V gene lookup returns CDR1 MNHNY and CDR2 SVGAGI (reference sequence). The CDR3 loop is CASRRGGLTDTQYF. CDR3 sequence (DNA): TGTGCCAGCCGGCGGGGGGGCCTGACAGATACGCAGTATTTT.

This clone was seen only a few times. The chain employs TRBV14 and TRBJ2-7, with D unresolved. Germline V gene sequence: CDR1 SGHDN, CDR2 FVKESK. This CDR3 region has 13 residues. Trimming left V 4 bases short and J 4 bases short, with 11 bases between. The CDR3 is CASSPYAGYEQYF. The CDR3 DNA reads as TGTGCCAGCAGCCCCTATGCCGGATACGAGCAGTACTTC.

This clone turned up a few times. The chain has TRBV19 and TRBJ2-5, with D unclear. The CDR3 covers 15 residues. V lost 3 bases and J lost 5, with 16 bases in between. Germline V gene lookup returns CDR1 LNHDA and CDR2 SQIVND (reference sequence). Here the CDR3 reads CASSITGRRSETQYF. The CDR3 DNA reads TGTGCCAGTAGTATTACGGGCCGCAGGTCGGAGACCCAGTACTTC.

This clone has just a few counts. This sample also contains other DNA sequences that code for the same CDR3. The CDR3 is CASSLQSGGVEAFF. Here the CDR3 DNA reads TGTGCCAGCAGCCTCCAATCGGGCGGAGTCGAAGCTTTCTTT. This chain connects TRBV7-2 to TRBJ1-1; the D is unclear. The length of the CDR3 is 14 residues. Trimming stripped 5 bases from V and 8 bases from J, with 18 bases between. Germline CDR1 is SGHTA and CDR2 is FQGNSA.

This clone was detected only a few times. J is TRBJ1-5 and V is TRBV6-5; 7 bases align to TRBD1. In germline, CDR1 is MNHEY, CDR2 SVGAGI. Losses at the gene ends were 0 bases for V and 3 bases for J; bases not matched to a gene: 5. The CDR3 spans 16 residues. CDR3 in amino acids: CASSYSSKGANQPQHF. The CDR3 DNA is TGTGCCAGCAGTTACTCGTCTAAGGGGGCCAATCAGCCCCAGCATTTT.

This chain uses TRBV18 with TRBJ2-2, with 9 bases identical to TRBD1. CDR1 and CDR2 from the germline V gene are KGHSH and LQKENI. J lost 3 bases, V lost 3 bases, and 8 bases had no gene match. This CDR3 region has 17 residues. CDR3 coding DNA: TGTGCCAGCTCACCGGATCGGGACAGGGTTTACACCGGGGAGCTGTTTTTT. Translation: CASSPDRDRVYTGELFF.

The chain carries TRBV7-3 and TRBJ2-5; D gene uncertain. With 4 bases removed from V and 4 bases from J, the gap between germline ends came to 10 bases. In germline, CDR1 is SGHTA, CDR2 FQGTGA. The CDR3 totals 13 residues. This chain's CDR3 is CASSSVGGETQYF. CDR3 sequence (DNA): TGTGCCAGCAGCTCTGTAGGCGGAGAGACCCAGTACTTC.

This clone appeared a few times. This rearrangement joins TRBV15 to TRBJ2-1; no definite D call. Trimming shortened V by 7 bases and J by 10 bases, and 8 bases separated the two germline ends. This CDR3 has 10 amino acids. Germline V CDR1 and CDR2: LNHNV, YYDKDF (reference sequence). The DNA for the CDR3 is TGTGCCACCACGTTGGGGGAGCAGTTCTTC. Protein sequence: CATTLGEQFF.

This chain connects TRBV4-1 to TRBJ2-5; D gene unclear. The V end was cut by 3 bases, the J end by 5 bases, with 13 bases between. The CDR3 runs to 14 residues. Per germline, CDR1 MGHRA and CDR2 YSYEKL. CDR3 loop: CASSQTLPIETQYF. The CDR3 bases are TGCGCCAGCAGCCAGACGCTTCCCATCGAGACCCAGTACTTC.

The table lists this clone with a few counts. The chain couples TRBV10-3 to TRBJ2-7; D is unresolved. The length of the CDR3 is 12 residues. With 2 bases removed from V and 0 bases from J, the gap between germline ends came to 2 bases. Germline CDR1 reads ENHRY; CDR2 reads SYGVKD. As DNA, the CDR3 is TGTGCCATCAGTGAGGGCTCCTACGAGCAGTACGTC. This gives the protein CAISEGSYEQYV.

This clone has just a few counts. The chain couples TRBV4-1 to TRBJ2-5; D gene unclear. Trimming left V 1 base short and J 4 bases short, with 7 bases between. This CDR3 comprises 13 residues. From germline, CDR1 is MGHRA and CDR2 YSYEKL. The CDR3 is CASSQVLLETQYF. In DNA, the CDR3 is TGCGCCAGCAGCCAAGTTTTGTTAGAGACCCAGTACTTC.

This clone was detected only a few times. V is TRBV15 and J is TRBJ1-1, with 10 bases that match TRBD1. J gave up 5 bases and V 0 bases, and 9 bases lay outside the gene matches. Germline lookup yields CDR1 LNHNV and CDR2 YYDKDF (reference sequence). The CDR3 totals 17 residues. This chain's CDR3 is CATSRDGWGQGRTEAFF. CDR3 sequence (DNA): TGTGCCACCAGCAGAGACGGATGGGGACAGGGGAGAACTGAAGCTTTCTTT.

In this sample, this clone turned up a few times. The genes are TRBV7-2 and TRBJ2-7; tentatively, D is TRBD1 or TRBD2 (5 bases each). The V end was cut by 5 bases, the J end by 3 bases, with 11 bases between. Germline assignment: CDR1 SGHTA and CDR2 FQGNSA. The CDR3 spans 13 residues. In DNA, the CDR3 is TGTGCCAGCAGCCCGGGACGGAACTACGAGCAGTACGTC. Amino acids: CASSPGRNYEQYV.

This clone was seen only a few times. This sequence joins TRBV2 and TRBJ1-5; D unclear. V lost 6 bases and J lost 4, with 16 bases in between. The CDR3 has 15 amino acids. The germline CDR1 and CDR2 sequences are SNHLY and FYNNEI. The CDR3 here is CASRKGLAANQPQHF. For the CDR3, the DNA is TGTGCCAGCAGGAAGGGCCTGGCTGCGAATCAGCCCCAGCATTTT.

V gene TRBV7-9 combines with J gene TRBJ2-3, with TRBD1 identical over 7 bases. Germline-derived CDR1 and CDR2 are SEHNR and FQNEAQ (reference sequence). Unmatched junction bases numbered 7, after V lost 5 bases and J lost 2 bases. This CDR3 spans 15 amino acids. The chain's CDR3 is CASSPRGQHTDTQYF. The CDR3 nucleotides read TGTGCCAGCAGCCCACGGGGACAGCACACAGATACGCAGTATTTT.

This CDR3 is CSVVLGQGGTEAFF. The CDR3 region has the DNA TGCAGCGTTGTCCTTGGACAGGGAGGGACTGAAGCTTTCTTT. The chain combines TRBV29-1 with TRBJ1-1; 8 bases are a match to TRBD1. Per the germline V gene, CDR1 is SQVTM and CDR2 is ANQGSEA. There are 14 residues in the CDR3. V was clipped by 4 bases and J by 5 bases; unmatched bases: 9.

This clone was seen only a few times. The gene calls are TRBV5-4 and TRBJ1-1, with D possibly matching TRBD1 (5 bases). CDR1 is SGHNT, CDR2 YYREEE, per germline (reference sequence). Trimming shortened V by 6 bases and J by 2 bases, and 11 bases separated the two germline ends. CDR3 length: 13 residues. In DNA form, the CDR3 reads TGTGCCAGCATCACCGACAGCAACACTGAAGCTTTCTTT. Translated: CASITDSNTEAFF.